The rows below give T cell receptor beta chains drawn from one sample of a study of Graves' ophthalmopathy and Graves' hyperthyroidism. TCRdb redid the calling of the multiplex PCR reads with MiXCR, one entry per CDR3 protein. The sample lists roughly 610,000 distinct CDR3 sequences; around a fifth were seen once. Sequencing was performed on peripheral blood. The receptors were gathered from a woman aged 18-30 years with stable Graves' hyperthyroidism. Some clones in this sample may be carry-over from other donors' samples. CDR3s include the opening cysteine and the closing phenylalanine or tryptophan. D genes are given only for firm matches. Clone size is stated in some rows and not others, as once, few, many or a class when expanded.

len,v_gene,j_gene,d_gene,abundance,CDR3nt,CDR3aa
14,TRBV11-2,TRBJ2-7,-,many,TGTGCCAGCAGCGCCATGACTAGGGCCTACGAGCAGTACTTC,CASSAMTRAYEQYF
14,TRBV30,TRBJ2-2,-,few,TGTGCCTGGGTGGACAGTTCGAACACCGGGGAGCTGTTTTTT,CAWVDSSNTGELFF
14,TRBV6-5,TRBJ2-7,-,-,TGTGCCAGCAGTTACGGGCAGGGAACAGGCGAGCAGTACTTC,CASSYGQGTGEQYF
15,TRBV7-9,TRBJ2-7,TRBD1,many,TGTGCCAGCAGCCCAGGACAGGGTAATGTTTACGAGCAGTACTTC,CASSPGQGNVYEQYF
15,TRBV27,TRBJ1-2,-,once,TGTGCCAGCAGTTTATTCGAGGGCTCGTATAATGGCTACACCTTC,CASSLFEGSYNGYTF
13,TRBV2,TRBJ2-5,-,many,TGTGCCAGCAGTGAAATCGGAGAAGAGACCCAGTACTTC,CASSEIGEETQYF
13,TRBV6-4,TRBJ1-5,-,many,TGTGCCAGCAATGTGTATAGCAATCAGCCCCAGCATTTT,CASNVYSNQPQHF
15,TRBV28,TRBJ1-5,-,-,TGTGCCAGCAGCCACGGAGGGATGAGCAATCAGCCCCAGCATTTT,CASSHGGMSNQPQHF
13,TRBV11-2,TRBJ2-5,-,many,TGTGCCGGGGCCTACCCATTCCAAGAGACCCAGTACTTC,CAGAYPFQETQYF
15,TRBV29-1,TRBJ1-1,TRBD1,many,TGCAGCGTTGAGGGACAGGGGGCCCGATACACTGAAGCTTTCTTT,CSVEGQGARYTEAFF
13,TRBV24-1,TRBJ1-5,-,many,TGTGCCACCAGTGGGGGGGAAGGTCAGCCCCAGCATTTT,CATSGGEGQPQHF
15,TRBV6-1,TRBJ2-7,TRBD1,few,TGTGCCAGCAGTGAACGCCGACAGGGATCCTACGAGCAGTACTTC,CASSERRQGSYEQYF
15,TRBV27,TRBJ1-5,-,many,TGTGCCAGCAGTCCGGCGGGGAATAGCAATCAGCTCCAGCATTTT,CASSPAGNSNQLQHF
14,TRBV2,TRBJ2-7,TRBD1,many,TGTGCCAGCAGTGTAAGGACAGGGTACTACGAGCAGTACTTC,CASSVRTGYYEQYF
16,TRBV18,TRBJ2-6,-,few,TGTGCCAGCTCGCCGGGCGGAGGGACAGGGGCCAACGTCCTGACTTTC,CASSPGGGTGANVLTF
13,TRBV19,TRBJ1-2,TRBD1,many,TGTGCCAGCACTCCGGGACAGGGTGGTGGCTACACCTTC,CASTPGQGGGYTF
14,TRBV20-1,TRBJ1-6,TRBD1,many,TGCAGTGCTAGAGAGACAGGGCGAGCCTCACCCCTCCACTTT,CSARETGRASPLHF
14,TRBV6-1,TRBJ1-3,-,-,TGTGCTTCGGACAGCGGATACTCTGGAAACACCATATATTTT,CASDSGYSGNTIYF
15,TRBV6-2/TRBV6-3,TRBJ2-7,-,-,TGTGCCAGCCACGATCCCGGACTAAAGGTCAACGAGCAGTACTTC,CASHDPGLKVNEQYF
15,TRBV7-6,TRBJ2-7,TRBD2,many,TGTGCCAGCAGCCGCAGACTAGCGGATCCCTACGAGCAGTACTTC,CASSRRLADPYEQYF
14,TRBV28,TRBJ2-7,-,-,TGTGCCAGCAGCATGGGGTCCCTTGTCCGCGAGCAGTACTTC,CASSMGSLVREQYF
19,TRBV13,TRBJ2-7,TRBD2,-,TGTGCCAGCAGCTTAATGGGACTAGCGGGAGGAAAGAGGTCCTACGAGCAGTACTTC,CASSLMGLAGGKRSYEQYF
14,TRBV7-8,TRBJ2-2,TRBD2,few,TGTGCCAGCAGCAGTAGCGGGTACACCGGGGAGCTGTTTTTT,CASSSSGYTGELFF
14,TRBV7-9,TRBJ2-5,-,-,TGTGCCAGCAACACACTAGCCCCACAAGAGACCCAGTACTTC,CASNTLAPQETQYF
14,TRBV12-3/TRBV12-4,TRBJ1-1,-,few,TGTGCCAGCGGGTCCCCCCGAGTGAACACTGAAGCTTTCTTT,CASGSPRVNTEAFF
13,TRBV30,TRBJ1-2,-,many,TGTGCCTGCACGACAGGTCTTTACTATGGCTACACCTTC,CACTTGLYYGYTF
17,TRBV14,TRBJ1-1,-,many,TGTGCCAGCAGCCAATGGGGAGATATGGGGGGTGATGCTGAAGCTTTCTTT,CASSQWGDMGGDAEAFF
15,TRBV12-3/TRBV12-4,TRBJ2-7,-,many,TGTGCCAGCAGATACGACCCACGAGACTCCTACGAGCAGTACTTC,CASRYDPRDSYEQYF
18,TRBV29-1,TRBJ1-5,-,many,TGCAGCGTTGAAGATCGACATGGGGACCTAAGAAGCAATCAGCCCCAGCATTTT,CSVEDRHGDLRSNQPQHF
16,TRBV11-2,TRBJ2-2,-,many,TGTGCCAGCAGCTTAGTAGTGACAGAGAACACCGGGGAGCTGTTTTTT,CASSLVVTENTGELFF
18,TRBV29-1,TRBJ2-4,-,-,TGCAGCGTTGAATTTGACAGGACTTGTAAGGTAACCAAAAACATTCAGTACTTC,CSVEFDRTCKVTKNIQYF
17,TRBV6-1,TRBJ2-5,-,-,TGTGCCAGCATTCAAGCGGGTTGGGCTAGCGCCCAAGAGACCCAGTACTTC,CASIQAGWASAQETQYF
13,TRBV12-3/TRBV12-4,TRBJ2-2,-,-,TGTGCCAGCAGTTTTTTAGCCACCGGGGAGCTGTTTTTT,CASSFLATGELFF
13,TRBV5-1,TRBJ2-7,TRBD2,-,TGCGCCAGCGGGGGGGGTATTCAGTTCGAGCAGTACTTC,CASGGGIQFEQYF
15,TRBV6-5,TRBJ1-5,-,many,TGTGCCAGCAGTTACAACGGGGGCGCGGGTCAGCCCCAGCATTTT,CASSYNGGAGQPQHF
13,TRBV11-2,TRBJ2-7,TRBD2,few,TGTGCCAGCAGCACTCGGACTAGCGGGAATTTTGTTTTC,CASSTRTSGNFVF
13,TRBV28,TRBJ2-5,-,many,TGTGCCAGCGAATGGGCAGGGCAAGAGACCCAGTACTTC,CASEWAGQETQYF
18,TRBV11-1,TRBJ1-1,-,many,TGTGCCAGCAGCCAACATATACGCCCGGGCCCTAGCGTCACTGAAGCTTTCTTT,CASSQHIRPGPSVTEAFF
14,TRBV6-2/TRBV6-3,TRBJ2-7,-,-,TGTGCCAGCAGACCCGGGCGGGACTCCTACGAGCAGTACTTC,CASRPGRDSYEQYF
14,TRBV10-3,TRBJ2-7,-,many,TGTGCCATCAGTGGCGGGACGGCGTTTTCCGAGCAGTACTTC,CAISGGTAFSEQYF
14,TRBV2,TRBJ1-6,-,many,TGTGCCAGCAGTGACTTGGGCAGTAATTCACCCCTCCACTTT,CASSDLGSNSPLHF
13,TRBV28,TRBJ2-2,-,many,TGTGCCAGCAGTTTGAGTGGGGCCGGGGAGCTGTTTTTT,CASSLSGAGELFF
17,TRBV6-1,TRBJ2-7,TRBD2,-,TGTGCCAGCAGTGAAATCCGGGAAAGCGGGAGGAGGAACGAGCAGTACTTC,CASSEIRESGRRNEQYF